This TCR beta chain was identified during a study of OX40 agonist ivuxolimab in advanced cancers. Study information: Participants could have had prior anti-PD-1, anti-PD-L1 or anti-CTLA-4 therapy, and 40% had some. Whole-study results and caveats: By week 6 at 0.1 to 3.0 mg/kg, blood CD4+ and CD8+ T cells had expanded clonally.

The CDR3 covers 13 residues. J lost 6 bases, V lost 5 bases, and 6 bases had no gene match. Germline V CDR1 and CDR2: SEHNR, FQNEAQ (reference sequence). Note on this clone: The antigen remains undetermined.

Repertoires were generated with immunoSEQ multiplex PCR, while TCRdb's copy carries only in-frame clones and drops some. The sample yields 70,000 to 85,000 clones, 94% seen once. The material was CD4+ or CD8+ T cells sorted from blood, obtained in a trial of the OX40 agonist ivuxolimab. The sequence came from an adult with an advanced solid tumor such as melanoma, head and neck, liver or kidney cancer. The chain employs TRBV7-9 and TRBJ2-7, with TRBD2 identical over 8 bases. CDR3 sequence (DNA): TGTGCCAGCAGCGGGCCGGGGGGGAGCGAGCAGTACTTC. Protein: CASSGPGGSEQYF.